The 23 T cell receptor beta chains presented below share a single source sample, sequenced in a study of T cells in Graves' hyperthyroidism and ophthalmopathy. Researchers amplified the TCR beta CDR3 regions from RNA transcripts. A first-round RT-PCR of the TCR CDR3 used the HTBI primer set. TCRdb reprocessed the multiplex PCR reads via MiXCR and lists one record per CDR3 protein. This repertoire shows about 250,000 distinct CDR3 sequences, approximately 25% found once; its top ten account for roughly 35%. Sample: blood. The receptors stem from a woman between 35 and 50 years old with Graves' ophthalmopathy.

This clonotype was recorded many times. This chain uses TRBV3-1 with TRBJ1-3; D gene ambiguous. The germline V gene encodes CDR1 LGHDT and CDR2 YNNKEL (reference sequence). Trimming removed 3 bases from V and 2 bases from J, with 11 bases in between. The length of the CDR3 is 15 residues. The DNA of the CDR3 is TGTGCCAGCAGCCATCATATTTCAACTGGAAACACCATATATTTT. Amino acid sequence: CASSHHISTGNTIYF.

The gene calls are TRBV5-6 and TRBJ1-2; no definite D call. The ends were cut back, 5 bases at V and 6 bases at J, with 14 bases in the middle. This CDR3 contains 13 residues. Per the germline V gene, CDR1 is SGHDT and CDR2 is YYEEEE. The CDR3 is CASRYEITDGYTF. The CDR3 bases are TGTGCCAGCAGGTATGAGATTACGGATGGCTACACCTTC.

The rearrangement joins TRBV28 to TRBJ2-7; D possibly corresponds to TRBD2 (6 bases). The J call may be in error: the DNA end matches TRBJ2-1 better. The CDR3 has 15 residues. Germline CDR1 is MDHEN and CDR2 is SYDVKM. In DNA, the CDR3 is TGTGCCAGCAGTTCGGACATGGGAGGCTCCTACGAGCAGTTCTTC. As protein: CASSSDMGGSYEQFF.

This clonotype was counted many times. This CDR3 is CATSSVRDEQYF. The CDR3 DNA follows: TGTGCCACCAGCAGTGTCCGGGACGAGCAGTACTTC. This chain connects TRBV15 to TRBJ2-7; D ambiguous. The V end lost 3 bases, the J end lost 5 bases, and 8 bases lay between the germline ends. The CDR3 loop spans 12 amino acids. The germline gives CDR1 LNHNV, CDR2 YYDKDF (reference sequence).

A word on this clonotype: Germline is not matched at one junction end, which may reflect a read error. The rearrangement uses TRBV6-1 and TRBJ2-2; maybe TRBD2 (6 bases). CDR1 MNHNS and CDR2 SASEGT come from the germline V gene. The CDR3 is 14 amino acids. The DNA of the CDR3 is TGTGCCAGCAGCCATTACGTCACGGGCGGGGAGCTGTTCTTT. The encoded protein is CASSHYVTGGELFF.

J is TRBJ1-2 and V is TRBV28, with 8 bases that match TRBD1. Looked up from germline, CDR1 is MDHEN and CDR2 is SYDVKM. V was pared by 3 bases and J by 4 bases, with 7 bases of the junction left unmatched. The CDR3 runs 15 residues. CDR3 sequence: CASSLGTGSLYGYTF. The CDR3 bases are TGTGCCAGCAGTTTGGGGACAGGCAGCCTCTATGGCTACACCTTC.

This clonotype was counted many times. CDR3 nucleotide sequence: TGCAGCGTTGAGTTCACTAACACCGGGGAGCTGTTTTTT. This sequence encodes CSVEFTNTGELFF. The rearrangement links TRBV29-1 to TRBJ2-2; D gene ambiguous. Germline V gives CDR1 SQVTM, CDR2 ANQGSEA. The CDR3 spans 13 residues. V dropped 3 bases and J dropped 2 bases, with 7 bases sitting between them.

This clonotype was seen ten or more times. The V and J genes are TRBV13 and TRBJ2-2, with TRBD2 identical over 7 bases. With 1 base clipped from V and 2 bases from J, the junction kept 1 base outside the gene matches. This CDR3 has 15 amino acids. Per the germline V gene, CDR1 is PRHDT and CDR2 is FYEKMQ (reference sequence). CDR3 residues: CASSLERGNTGELFF. CDR3 bases: TGTGCCAGCAGCTTAGAGCGGGGTAACACCGGGGAGCTGTTTTTT.

This chain connects TRBV6-1 to TRBJ2-5, with 9 nucleotides matching TRBD1. The CDR3 runs to 15 residues. Germline lookup yields CDR1 MNHNS and CDR2 SASEGT. V gave up 6 bases and J gave up 9 bases; unmatched junction bases: 14. The CDR3 DNA reads as TGTGCCAGCAGAAGACAGGGGGGCCGGTCGGTCTCCCAGTACTTC. Translated: CASRRQGGRSVSQYF.

In this sample, this clonotype turned up many times. The V gene is TRBV6-5, the J gene TRBJ1-2; no firm D call. V was pared by 10 bases and J by 0 bases, with 15 bases between. The length of the CDR3 is 14 residues. Germline V CDR1 and CDR2: MNHEY, SVGAGI. DNA for the CDR3: TGTGCCATCTCCCGGACGGGAGCTAACTATGGCTACACCTTC. This translates into CAISRTGANYGYTF.

This clonotype was seen a single time. The rearrangement joins TRBV6-5 to TRBJ2-5; 9 nucleotides agree with TRBD1. Germline V gene lookup returns CDR1 MNHEY and CDR2 SVGAGI. V lost 4 bases to trimming and J lost 4 bases; unmatched junction nucleotides: 7. This CDR3 has 15 amino acids. CDR3: CASSSGTGSRETQYF. CDR3 nucleotide sequence: TGTGCCAGCAGTTCCGGGACAGGGTCCCGAGAGACCCAGTACTTC.

The chain joins TRBV11-3 to TRBJ2-7; weak D call: TRBD1 (5 bases). The CDR3 loop spans 14 amino acids. In germline, CDR1 is SGHNT, CDR2 YENEEA. V lost 1 base and J 2 bases, leaving 9 bases between the germline ends. The CDR3 is CASSLGGRTYEQYF. The CDR3 bases are TGTGCCAGCAGCTTAGGGGGCAGAACCTACGAGCAGTACTTC.

V is TRBV27 and J is TRBJ2-7, with 10 bases lining up with TRBD2. The ends lost 5 bases at V and 5 bases at J; junction bases unmatched: 6. This CDR3 region has 14 residues. The germline CDR1 and CDR2 sequences are MNHEY and SMNVEV (reference sequence). The CDR3 sequence is CASSRQRGGNEQYF. The CDR3 nucleotides read TGTGCCAGCAGTCGCCAGCGGGGGGGCAACGAGCAGTACTTC.

This clonotype came up many times. This chain connects TRBV6-2 or TRBV6-3 to TRBJ1-5; perhaps TRBD1 as D (6 bases). The CDR3 is 15 residues long. The V end lost 2 bases, the J end lost 3 bases, and 11 bases lay between the germline ends. The germline V gene encodes CDR1 MNHEY and CDR2 SVGEGT. The CDR3 nucleotides are TGTGCCAGCAGTTACGACGGGGGCCCCAATCAGCCCCAGCATTTT. It encodes CASSYDGGPNQPQHF.

This clonotype was seen ten or more times. This chain joins TRBV12-3 or TRBV12-4 and TRBJ2-7; D is possibly TRBD1 (5 bases). With 6 bases removed from V and 6 bases from J, the gap between germline ends came to 21 bases. CDR3 length equals 15 residues. In nucleotides, the CDR3 is TGTGCCAGCAGCAGGACACGTCCGGGCCGCATCGAGCAGTACTTC. Translation gives CASSRTRPGRIEQYF.

The rearrangement joins TRBV2 to TRBJ2-6; D gene ambiguous. The germline V and J ends were trimmed by 4 bases and 4 bases, with 5 bases remaining between them. The CDR3 runs to 13 residues. CDR1 is SNHLY and CDR2 is FYNNEI in the germline V gene. CDR3 residues: CASSGVGANVLTF. The CDR3 DNA is TGTGCCAGCAGTGGGGTAGGGGCCAACGTCCTGACTTTC.

There are many counts of this clonotype. The genes are TRBV5-5 and TRBJ2-5; the match to TRBD2 covers 11 bases. The CDR3 contains 16 residues. V dropped 1 base and J dropped 4; count of bases not matched to a gene: 6. CDR1 and CDR2 from the germline V gene are SGHKS and YYEKEE (reference sequence). CDR3 in amino acids: CASSLTSGSLRETQYF. The CDR3 nucleotides read TGTGCCAGCAGCTTGACTAGCGGGAGTCTCCGAGAGACCCAGTACTTC.

This clonotype was counted many times. The rearrangement joins TRBV6-5 to TRBJ2-2; TRBD2 aligns across 7 bases. The germline V gene has CDR1 MNHEY and CDR2 SVGAGI. CDR3 length equals 16 residues. V gave up 0 bases and J gave up 5 bases; unmatched junction bases: 6. CDR3 nucleotide sequence: TGTGCCAGCAGTTACTCACCTAGCGGCCGAACCGGGGAGCTGTTTTTT. Translation gives CASSYSPSGRTGELFF.

The table lists this clonotype with many counts. CDR3 sequence reads: CASMGAYEQYF. The CDR3 region has the DNA TGTGCCAGCATGGGAGCCTACGAGCAGTACTTC. The gene calls are TRBV6-2 or TRBV6-3 and TRBJ2-7; maybe TRBD2 (5 bases). Germline-derived CDR1 and CDR2 are MNHEY and SVGEGT. V was trimmed by 7 bases and J by 2 bases, leaving 6 bases between them. The length of the CDR3 is 11 residues.

This clonotype has at least ten counts. The chain employs TRBV12-3 or TRBV12-4 and TRBJ2-4; D not certain. V was trimmed by 2 bases and J by 13 bases, leaving 9 bases between them. This CDR3 has 11 amino acids. CDR3 in DNA: TGTGCCAGCAGTTTATACGGCCTACAGTACTTC. Encoded protein: CASSLYGLQYF.

This clonotype occurred a few times. The chain links TRBV29-1 to TRBJ2-7; TRBD2 might be the D (5 bases). Deletions cut 5 bases from V and 0 bases from J, with 11 bases between. Germline lookup yields CDR1 SQVTM and CDR2 ANQGSEA. This CDR3 is built from 13 residues. CDR3 sequence (DNA): TGCAGCGTTTCGGGAAGGAGCTCCTACGAGCAGTACTTC. This translates into CSVSGRSSYEQYF.

The sample holds many counts of this clonotype. This may be a read error: a much more frequent sequence differs by one nucleotide. The V gene is TRBV10-3, the J gene TRBJ2-2; the match to TRBD2 covers 9 bases. The V and J ends lost 0 bases and 4 bases, in that order; junction bases with no gene match: 6. The CDR3 totals 17 residues. Germline CDR1 and CDR2: ENHRY and SYGVKD. The CDR3 region is CAISESRTSESTGELFF. DNA for the CDR3: TGTGCCATCAGTGAGTCCCGGACTAGCGAGAGCACCGGGGAGCTGTTTTTT.

The chain combines TRBV6-1 with TRBJ1-3; D is undetermined. Germline loops: CDR1 MNHNS, CDR2 SASEGT. V lost 5 bases to trimming and J lost 0 bases, with 8 bases between them. This CDR3 spans 14 amino acids. The CDR3 sequence: CASSPADSGNTIYF. The CDR3 nucleotides are TGTGCCAGCAGTCCAGCGGACTCTGGAAACACCATATATTTT.